These 22 T cell receptor beta chains originate from one sample sequenced in a study of blood T cell repertoires in COVID-19. The method was immunoSEQ multiplex PCR; TCRdb's version includes in-frame clones alone and lacks a portion of them. The table records about 480,000 clones, approximately 87% of them present only once. The sample taken for sequencing was PBMCs or T cells enriched from blood (not recorded which). The receptor source for this set is a woman in her thirties or forties who had recovered from COVID-19.

CDR3 protein: CASSSVRPANGYTF. The CDR3 DNA sequence: TGTGCCAGTAGTTCGGTGAGGCCAGCGAATGGCTACACCTTC. The chain couples TRBV19 to TRBJ1-2, with D unresolved. V gave up 5 bases and J gave up 6 bases, with 16 bases separating them. Germline lookup yields CDR1 LNHDA and CDR2 SQIVND (reference sequence). The CDR3 runs 14 residues.

The rearrangement links TRBV5-1 to TRBJ2-3; 14 bases map to TRBD2. V lost 4 bases and J lost 3; bases outside the gene matches: 7. The V gene's germline CDR1 is SGHRS and CDR2 YFSETQ. This CDR3 is built from 17 residues. CDR3 DNA sequence: TGCGCCAGCAGCACCTCGGGACTAGCGGGAGTAACAGATACGCAGTATTTT. The encoded protein is CASSTSGLAGVTDTQYF.

The gene calls are TRBV5-1 and TRBJ2-5; the match to TRBD1 covers 7 bases. CDR1 is SGHRS and CDR2 is YFSETQ in the germline V gene. Germline trimming cut 0 bases from V and 3 bases from J; bases unmatched to any gene: 5. This CDR3 comprises 15 residues. This CDR3 reads CASSLDSDREETQYF. CDR3 DNA sequence: TGCGCCAGCAGCTTGGATTCAGACAGGGAAGAGACCCAGTACTTC.

The V gene is TRBV24-1, the J gene TRBJ1-2; 7 nucleotides agree with TRBD1. The V gene end was trimmed by 2 bases and the J gene end by 8 bases; junction bases not matched to a gene: 4. The CDR3 sequence is 13 residues long. Germline V gene sequence: CDR1 KGHDR, CDR2 SFDVKD. The CDR3 reads CATSDYRGNGYTF. In DNA, the CDR3 is TGTGCCACCAGTGATTACAGGGGCAACGGCTACACCTTC.

This clone was seen more than once but under ten times. The chain is built from TRBV27 and TRBJ2-1; 14 nucleotides agree with TRBD2. V lost 5 bases to trimming and J lost 7 bases; unmatched junction nucleotides: 10. The CDR3 is 17 residues long. CDR1 is MNHEY, CDR2 SMNVEV, per germline (reference sequence). The CDR3, as DNA: TGTGCCAGCAGTCCAAACCCGGGACTAGCGGGAGTTAATGAGCAGTTCTTC. Its protein product is CASSPNPGLAGVNEQFF.

The chain recombines TRBV9 with TRBJ2-5, with 11 bases lining up with TRBD2. CDR1 is SGDLS, CDR2 YYNGEE, per germline. This CDR3 has 15 residues. The V segment lost 3 bases and the J segment 3 bases; nucleotides outside the gene matches: 4. For the CDR3, the DNA is TGTGCCAGCAGCGGGCAGACTAGCGGGAAAGAGACCCAGTACTTC. It codes for CASSGQTSGKETQYF. The whole variable domain, remainder taken from reference TRBV9 and TRBJ2-5, is DSGVTQTPKHLITATGQRVTLRCSPRSGDLSVYWYQQSLDQGLQFLIQYYNGEERAKGNILERFSAQQFPDLHSELNLSSLELGDSALYFCASSGQTSGKETQYFGPGTRLLVL.

V usage is TRBV11-3 and J usage is TRBJ2-3, with 8 bases that match TRBD1. This CDR3 contains 14 residues. V lost 10 bases to trimming and J lost 2 bases; unmatched junction nucleotides: 8. Germline V lookup: CDR1 SGHNT, CDR2 YENEEA. This CDR3 reads CATRTGINTDTQYF. CDR3 nucleotides: TGTGCCACCAGGACAGGGATCAACACAGATACGCAGTATTTT.

The gene calls are TRBV19 and TRBJ1-2; TRBD1 matches 7 bases. Germline CDR1 and CDR2: LNHDA and SQIVND (reference sequence). CDR3 size: 14 residues. The V and J ends lost 2 bases and 8 bases, in that order; junction bases with no gene match: 8. This CDR3 is CASSILHRGGGYTF. The DNA for the CDR3 is TGTGCCAGTAGTATACTCCACAGGGGAGGCGGCTACACCTTC.

The CDR3 bases are TGTGCCAGCAGCCAAGGAGACAGGGTTATTCAGTACTTC. It codes for CASSQGDRVIQYF. This rearrangement joins TRBV14 to TRBJ2-4; 7 positions agree with TRBD1. CDR3 length: 13 amino acids. Germline V CDR1 and CDR2: SGHDN, FVKESK. The V segment lost 1 base and the J segment 10 bases; nucleotides outside the gene matches: 4.

This clone was seen just once. The V gene is TRBV10-2, the J gene TRBJ2-3; 8 bases line up with TRBD1. There are 17 residues in the CDR3. With 2 bases clipped from V and 0 bases from J, the junction kept 7 bases outside the gene matches. Per germline, CDR1 WSHSY and CDR2 SAAADI. CDR3 nucleotides: TGCGCCAGCAGTGAGCAACGGACAGGGCTAAGCACAGATACGCAGTATTTT. It specifies CASSEQRTGLSTDTQYF.

A single count supports this clone. The genes are TRBV11-3 and TRBJ2-7; 9 nucleotides align to TRBD1. The CDR3 totals 17 residues. Per the germline V gene, CDR1 is SGHNT and CDR2 is YENEEA. V lost 4 bases to trimming and J lost 3 bases; unmatched junction nucleotides: 13. CDR3 nucleotides: TGTGCCAGCAGCTCATACACAGGGGGCGCAAAGGGCTACGAGCAGTACTTC. The encoded protein is CASSSYTGGAKGYEQYF.

This chain uses TRBV13 with TRBJ1-3; no clear D gene. CDR1 and CDR2 (germline): PRHDT, FYEKMQ (reference sequence). The V and J ends lost 11 bases and 8 bases respectively, with 13 bases between them. This CDR3 is 11 amino acids long. This chain's CDR3 is CASTTGDTIYF. CDR3 nucleotides: TGTGCCTCTACCACCGGAGACACCATATATTTT.

The rearrangement uses TRBV11-2 and TRBJ1-4, with TRBD1 matching over 7 bases. Trimming at V came to 5 bases and at J to 2 bases, leaving 5 bases not matched to a gene. Germline CDR1 is SGHAT and CDR2 is FQNNGV. CDR3 size: 15 residues. For the CDR3, the DNA is TGTGCCAGCAGCCTATCACAGGGGACTAATGAAAAACTGTTTTTT. Translating gives CASSLSQGTNEKLFF.

J is TRBJ1-5 and V is TRBV6-1; no firm D call. Trimming pared 2 bases from V and 4 bases from J, leaving 6 bases between. The germline gives CDR1 MNHNS, CDR2 SASEGT. The CDR3 covers 13 residues. CDR3 bases: TGTGCCAGCAGTGAAAGCAGGAATCAGCCCCAGCATTTT. It encodes CASSESRNQPQHF.

J is TRBJ2-5 and V is TRBV14; 9 bases map to TRBD1. This CDR3 is built from 15 residues. Germline CDR1 is SGHDN and CDR2 is FVKESK. V dropped 1 base and J dropped 5; count of bases not matched to a gene: 5. The DNA of the CDR3 is TGTGCCAGCAGCCAAGGCGGACAGGGGTACGAGACCCAGTACTTC. Protein product: CASSQGGQGYETQYF.

The chain couples TRBV23-1 to TRBJ1-6; 7 bases align to TRBD1. TRBV23-1 qualifies as an ORF whose function is uncertain. The CDR3 runs 19 residues. Losses at the gene ends were 2 bases for V and 4 bases for J; bases not matched to a gene: 14. Here the CDR3 reads CASSQQDRECFLYNSPLHF. The CDR3 nucleotides are TGCGCCAGCAGTCAACAAGACAGGGAATGCTTCCTTTATAATTCACCCCTCCACTTT.

This chain joins TRBV6-5 and TRBJ2-4; D unresolved. The V and J ends lost 0 bases and 12 bases respectively, with 12 bases between them. Germline V gene sequence: CDR1 MNHEY, CDR2 SVGAGI. The CDR3 has 13 residues. CDR3 region: CASSYSVSGDQYF. In DNA, the CDR3 is TGTGCCAGCAGTTACTCGGTCTCAGGCGATCAGTACTTC.

The chain employs TRBV5-4 and TRBJ2-6; D is uncertain. This CDR3 is 17 amino acids long. Per germline, CDR1 SGHNT and CDR2 YYREEE (reference sequence). With 9 bases removed from V and 4 bases from J, the gap between germline ends came to 23 bases. The CDR3 reads CAIQQEGDLTGANVLTF. The CDR3 coding sequence is TGTGCCATCCAGCAGGAAGGCGACCTTACGGGGGCCAACGTCCTGACTTTC.

This rearrangement joins TRBV7-8 to TRBJ1-2; a weak D match, TRBD1 (6 bases). Germline CDR1 is SGHVS and CDR2 is FQNEAQ. The CDR3 is made up of 13 amino acids. V lost 5 bases and J lost 7, with 14 bases in between. CDR3 bases: TGTGCCAGCAGCCAAATGCCAGGGGCTGGCTACACCTTC. Amino acids: CASSQMPGAGYTF.

CDR3 DNA sequence: TGTGCCAGCACCCGCACAGAGAACACTGAAGCTTTCTTT. It yields the protein CASTRTENTEAFF. The chain combines TRBV2 with TRBJ1-1, with D uncertain. Germline V gene sequence: CDR1 SNHLY, CDR2 FYNNEI. V dropped 7 bases and J dropped 1 base, with 10 bases sitting between them. The CDR3 has 13 residues.

This clone came up once. The chain employs TRBV21-1 and TRBJ2-7; TRBD2 is taken as the D call from the table, unchecked against the DNA. TRBV21-1 is termed a pseudogene. The CDR3 spans 23 residues. Here the CDR3 reads CASSKGGEAGGTSGTLLPYEQYF. The CDR3 DNA reads TGTGCCAGCAGCAAAGGGGGGGAAGCGGGAGGGACTAGCGGGACCCTCCTTCCCTACGAGCAGTACTTC.

The genes are TRBV28 and TRBJ2-4; 12 bases match TRBD1. The length of the CDR3 is 16 residues. CDR1 and CDR2 (germline): MDHEN, SYDVKM. Losses at the gene ends were 8 bases for V and 7 bases for J; bases not matched to a gene: 12. The CDR3 nucleotides are TGTGCCAGCTGTTGGCAGGGACAGGGGGCGAGGAACATTCAGTACTTC. This codes for CASCWQGQGARNIQYF.